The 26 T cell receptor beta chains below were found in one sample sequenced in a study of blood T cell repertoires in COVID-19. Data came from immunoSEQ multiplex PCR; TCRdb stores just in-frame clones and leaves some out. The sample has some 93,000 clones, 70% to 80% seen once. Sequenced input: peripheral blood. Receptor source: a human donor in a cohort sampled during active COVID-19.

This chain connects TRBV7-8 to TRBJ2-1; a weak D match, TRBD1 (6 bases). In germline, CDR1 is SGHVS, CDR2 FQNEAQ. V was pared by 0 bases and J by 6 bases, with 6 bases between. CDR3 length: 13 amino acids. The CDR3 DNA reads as TGTGCCAGCAGCTTAGCAGGGGGCAATGAGCAGTTCTTC. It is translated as CASSLAGGNEQFF.

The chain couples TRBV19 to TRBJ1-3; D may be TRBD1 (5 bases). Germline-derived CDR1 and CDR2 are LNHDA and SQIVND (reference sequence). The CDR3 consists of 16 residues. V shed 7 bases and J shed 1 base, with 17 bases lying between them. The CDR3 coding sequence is TGTGCCAGTAAATCCCAGGGCATGAGGTCTGGAAACACCATATATTTT. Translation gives CASKSQGMRSGNTIYF.

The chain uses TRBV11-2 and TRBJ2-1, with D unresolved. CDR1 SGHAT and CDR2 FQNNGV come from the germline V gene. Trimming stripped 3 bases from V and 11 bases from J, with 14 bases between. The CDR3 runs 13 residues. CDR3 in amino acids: CASSLPTTEKQFF. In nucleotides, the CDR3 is TGTGCCAGCAGCTTGCCTACTACGGAAAAGCAGTTCTTC.

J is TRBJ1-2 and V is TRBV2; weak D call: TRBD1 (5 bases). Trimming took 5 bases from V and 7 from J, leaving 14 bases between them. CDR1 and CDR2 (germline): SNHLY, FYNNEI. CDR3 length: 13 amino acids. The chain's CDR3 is CASSSQGSGGYTF. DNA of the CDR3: TGTGCCAGCAGTTCCCAGGGATCTGGTGGCTACACCTTC.

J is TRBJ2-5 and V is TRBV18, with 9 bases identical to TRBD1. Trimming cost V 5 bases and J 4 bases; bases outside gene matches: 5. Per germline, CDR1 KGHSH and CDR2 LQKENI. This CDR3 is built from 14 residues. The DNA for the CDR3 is TGTGCCAGCTCAGCGGGACAGGGTGGAGAGACCCAGTACTTC. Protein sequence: CASSAGQGGETQYF.

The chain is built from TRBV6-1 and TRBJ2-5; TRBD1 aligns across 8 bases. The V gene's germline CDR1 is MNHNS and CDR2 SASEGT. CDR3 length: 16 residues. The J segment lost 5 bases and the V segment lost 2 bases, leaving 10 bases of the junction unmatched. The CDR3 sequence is CASSEFGTGTGETQYF. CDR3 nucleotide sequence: TGTGCCAGCAGTGAATTTGGGACAGGAACGGGGGAGACCCAGTACTTC.

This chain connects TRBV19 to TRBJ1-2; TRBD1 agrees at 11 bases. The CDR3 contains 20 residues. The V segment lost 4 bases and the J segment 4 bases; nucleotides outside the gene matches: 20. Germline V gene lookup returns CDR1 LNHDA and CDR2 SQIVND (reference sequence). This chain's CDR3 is CASSRLSAGQGAFFGYGYTF. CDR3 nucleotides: TGTGCCAGTAGTAGGCTTTCCGCAGGACAGGGGGCGTTTTTCGGCTATGGCTACACCTTC.

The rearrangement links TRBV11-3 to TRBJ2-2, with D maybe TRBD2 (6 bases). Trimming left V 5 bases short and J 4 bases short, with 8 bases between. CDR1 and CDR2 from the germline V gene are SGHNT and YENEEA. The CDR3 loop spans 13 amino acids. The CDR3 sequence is CASSGDSTGELFF. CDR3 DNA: TGTGCCAGCAGCGGGGACTCCACCGGGGAGCTGTTTTTT.

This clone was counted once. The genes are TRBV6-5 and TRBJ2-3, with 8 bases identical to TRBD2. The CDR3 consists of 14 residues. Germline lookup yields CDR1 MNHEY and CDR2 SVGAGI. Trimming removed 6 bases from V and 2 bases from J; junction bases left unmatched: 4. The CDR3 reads CASSLGLATDTQYF. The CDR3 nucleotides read TGTGCCAGCAGCCTAGGACTAGCCACAGATACGCAGTATTTT.

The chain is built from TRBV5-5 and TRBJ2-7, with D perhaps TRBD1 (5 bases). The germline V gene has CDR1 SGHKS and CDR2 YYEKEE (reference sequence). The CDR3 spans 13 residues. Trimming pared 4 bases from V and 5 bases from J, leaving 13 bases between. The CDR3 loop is CASSHDSPHEQYF. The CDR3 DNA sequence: TGTGCCAGCAGCCACGACAGTCCCCACGAGCAGTACTTC.

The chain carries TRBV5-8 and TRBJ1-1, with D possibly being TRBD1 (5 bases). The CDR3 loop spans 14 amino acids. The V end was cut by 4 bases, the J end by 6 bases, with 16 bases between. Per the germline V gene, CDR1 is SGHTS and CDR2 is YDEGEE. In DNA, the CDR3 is TGTGCCAGCAGCAAACCCCCCCGGGGGGCTGAAGCTTTCTTT. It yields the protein CASSKPPRGAEAFF.

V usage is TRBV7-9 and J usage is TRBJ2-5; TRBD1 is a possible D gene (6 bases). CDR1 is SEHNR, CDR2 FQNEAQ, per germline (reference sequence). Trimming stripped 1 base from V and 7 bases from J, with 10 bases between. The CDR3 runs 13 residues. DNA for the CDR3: TGTGCCAGCAGCTTAGTACAGGGTGGGACCCAGTACTTC. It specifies CASSLVQGGTQYF.

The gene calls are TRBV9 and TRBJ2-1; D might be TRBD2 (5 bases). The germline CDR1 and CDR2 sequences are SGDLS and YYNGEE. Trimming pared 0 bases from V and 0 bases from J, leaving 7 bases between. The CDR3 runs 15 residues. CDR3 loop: CASSVVGASYNEQFF. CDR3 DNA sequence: TGTGCCAGCAGCGTAGTGGGAGCCTCCTACAATGAGCAGTTCTTC.

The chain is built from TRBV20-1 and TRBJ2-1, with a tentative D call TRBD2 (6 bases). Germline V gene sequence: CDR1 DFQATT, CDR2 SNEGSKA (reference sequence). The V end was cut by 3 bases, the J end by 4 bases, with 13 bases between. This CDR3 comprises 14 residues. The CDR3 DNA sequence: TGCAGTGCTAGTTTCGGCGGGGCATACAATGAGCAGTTCTTC. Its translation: CSASFGGAYNEQFF.

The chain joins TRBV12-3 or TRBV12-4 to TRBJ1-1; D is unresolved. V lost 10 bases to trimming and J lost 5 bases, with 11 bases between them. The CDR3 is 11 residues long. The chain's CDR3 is CATGRGTEAFF. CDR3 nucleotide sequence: TGTGCCACCGGGCGCGGGACTGAAGCTTTCTTT.

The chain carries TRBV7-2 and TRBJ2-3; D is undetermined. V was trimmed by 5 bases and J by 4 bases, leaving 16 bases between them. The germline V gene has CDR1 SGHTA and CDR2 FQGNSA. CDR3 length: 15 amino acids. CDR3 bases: TGTGCCAGCAGCCAGATGGCTGGTTCCGCAGATACGCAGTATTTT. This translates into CASSQMAGSADTQYF.

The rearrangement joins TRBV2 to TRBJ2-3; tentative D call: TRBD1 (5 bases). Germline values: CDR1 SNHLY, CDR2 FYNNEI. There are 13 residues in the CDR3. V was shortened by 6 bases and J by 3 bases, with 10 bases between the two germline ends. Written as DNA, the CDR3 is TGTGCCAGCAGATCTAGGGGTACAGATACGCAGTATTTT. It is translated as CASRSRGTDTQYF.

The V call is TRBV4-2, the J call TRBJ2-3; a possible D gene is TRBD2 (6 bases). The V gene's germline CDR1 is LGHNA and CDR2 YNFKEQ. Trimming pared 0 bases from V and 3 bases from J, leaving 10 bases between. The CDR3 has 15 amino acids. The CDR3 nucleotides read TGTGCCAGCAGCCAAGATAAGGAGGGTACAGATACGCAGTATTTT. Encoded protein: CASSQDKEGTDTQYF.

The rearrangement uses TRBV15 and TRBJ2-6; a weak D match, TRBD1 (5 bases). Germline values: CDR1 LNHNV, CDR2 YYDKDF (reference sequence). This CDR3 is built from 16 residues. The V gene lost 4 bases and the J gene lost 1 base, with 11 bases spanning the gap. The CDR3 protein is CATSTGQSSGANVLTF. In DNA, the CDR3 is TGTGCCACCAGCACCGGACAAAGTTCTGGGGCCAACGTCCTGACTTTC. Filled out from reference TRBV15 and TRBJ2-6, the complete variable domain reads DAMVIQNPRYQVTQFGKPVTLSCSQTLNHNVMYWYQQKSSQAPKLLFHYYDKDFNNEADTPDNFQSRRPNTSFCFLDIRSPGLGDTAMYLCATSTGQSSGANVLTFGAGSRLTVL.

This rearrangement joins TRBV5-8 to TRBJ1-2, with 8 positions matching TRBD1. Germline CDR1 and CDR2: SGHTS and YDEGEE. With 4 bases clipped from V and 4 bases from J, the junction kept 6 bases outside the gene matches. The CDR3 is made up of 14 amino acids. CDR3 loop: CASSTPGGFYGYTF. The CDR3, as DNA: TGTGCCAGCAGCACCCCAGGGGGCTTCTATGGCTACACCTTC. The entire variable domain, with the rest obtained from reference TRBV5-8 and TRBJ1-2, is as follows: EAGVTQSPTHLIKTRGQQATLRCSPISGHTSVYWYQQALGLGLQFLLWYDEGEERNRGNFPPRFSGRQFPNYSSELNVNALELEDSALYLCASSTPGGFYGYTFGSGTRLTVV.

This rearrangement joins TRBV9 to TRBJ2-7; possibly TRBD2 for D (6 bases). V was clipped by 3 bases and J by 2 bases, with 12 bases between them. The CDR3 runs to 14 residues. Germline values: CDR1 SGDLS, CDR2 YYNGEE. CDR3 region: CASSAGRGTYEQYF. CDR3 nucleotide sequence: TGTGCCAGCAGCGCCGGGCGGGGAACCTACGAGCAGTACTTC.

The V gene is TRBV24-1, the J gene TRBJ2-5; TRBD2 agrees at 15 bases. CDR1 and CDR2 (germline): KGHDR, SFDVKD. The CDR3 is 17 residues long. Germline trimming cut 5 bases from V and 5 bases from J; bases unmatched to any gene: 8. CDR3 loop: CATSGWTSGRAQETQYF. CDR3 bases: TGTGCCACCAGTGGATGGACTAGCGGGAGGGCACAGGAGACCCAGTACTTC.

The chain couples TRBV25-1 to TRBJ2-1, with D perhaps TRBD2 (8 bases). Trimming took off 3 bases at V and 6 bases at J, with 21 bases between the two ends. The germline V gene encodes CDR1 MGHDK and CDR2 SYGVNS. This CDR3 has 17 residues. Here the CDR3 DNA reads TGTGCCAGCAGTGAGTCAGGGGGAGCGGGAGAGGCCAATGAGCAGTTCTTC. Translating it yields CASSESGGAGEANEQFF.

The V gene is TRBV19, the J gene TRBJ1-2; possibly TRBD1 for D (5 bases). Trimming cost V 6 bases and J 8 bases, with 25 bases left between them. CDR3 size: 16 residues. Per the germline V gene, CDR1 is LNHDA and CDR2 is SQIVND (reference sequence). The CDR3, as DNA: TGTGCCAGTAGAACGCGGGACTCCTCCATTTGGCGGGGCTACACCTTC. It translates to CASRTRDSSIWRGYTF. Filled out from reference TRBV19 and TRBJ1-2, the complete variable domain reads DGGITQSPKYLFRKEGQNVTLSCEQNLNHDAMYWYRQDPGQGLRLIYYSQIVNDFQKGDIAEGYSVSREKKESFPLTVTSAQKNPTAFYLCASRTRDSSIWRGYTFGSGTRLTVV.

This CDR3 reads CASSQDPVQKRYGYTF. In DNA form, the CDR3 reads TGTGCCAGCAGCCAAGATCCGGTGCAGAAGCGCTATGGCTACACCTTC. The chain carries TRBV3-1 (or the pseudogene TRBV3-2) and TRBJ1-2; D is ambiguous. This CDR3 is 16 amino acids long. Trimming stripped 0 bases from V and 4 bases from J, with 15 bases between. Per the germline V gene, CDR1 is LGHDT and CDR2 is YNNKEL (reference sequence).

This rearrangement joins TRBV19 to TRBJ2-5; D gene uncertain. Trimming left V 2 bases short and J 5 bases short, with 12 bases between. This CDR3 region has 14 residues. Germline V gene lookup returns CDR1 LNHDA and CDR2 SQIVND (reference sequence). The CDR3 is CASSISLVSETQYF. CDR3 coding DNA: TGTGCCAGTAGTATAAGTCTAGTCAGCGAGACCCAGTACTTC.